Sequencing of this T cell receptor (beta chain) was carried out in a study of cytomegalovirus exposure and HLA in healthy donors. This clone has only one observation. Antigen: not known. Primers included in the PCR were 60 Vbeta and 13 Jbeta primers. The repertoire was sequenced with immunoSEQ multiplex PCR; TCRdb's copy has only in-frame clones and lacks some. The sample contains approximately 73,000 clones, less than 75% of which appear only once. Germline CDR1 and CDR2: MNHNS and SASEGT. The V end was cut by 4 bases, the J end by 7 bases, with 13 bases between. The CDR3 sequence is 13 residues long. Whole-study findings and limits: In all likelihood, a cluster of highly shared sequence variants was a sequencing artifact. As a later analysis showed, a missense DCLRE1C variant was linked to trimming of TCR beta V- and J-genes. Highest at DRB1 and lowest at HLA-C, TCR association rates differed among HLA loci in a later analysis.

This receptor was obtained from a man aged 25-40 years in good health and CMV-seropositive. V usage is TRBV6-1 and J usage is TRBJ2-5, with D tentatively TRBD1 (6 bases). Input material: PBMCs. CDR3 sequence reads: CASSVEGGATQYF. DNA for the CDR3: TGTGCCAGCAGTGTGGAAGGGGGAGCGACCCAGTACTTC.